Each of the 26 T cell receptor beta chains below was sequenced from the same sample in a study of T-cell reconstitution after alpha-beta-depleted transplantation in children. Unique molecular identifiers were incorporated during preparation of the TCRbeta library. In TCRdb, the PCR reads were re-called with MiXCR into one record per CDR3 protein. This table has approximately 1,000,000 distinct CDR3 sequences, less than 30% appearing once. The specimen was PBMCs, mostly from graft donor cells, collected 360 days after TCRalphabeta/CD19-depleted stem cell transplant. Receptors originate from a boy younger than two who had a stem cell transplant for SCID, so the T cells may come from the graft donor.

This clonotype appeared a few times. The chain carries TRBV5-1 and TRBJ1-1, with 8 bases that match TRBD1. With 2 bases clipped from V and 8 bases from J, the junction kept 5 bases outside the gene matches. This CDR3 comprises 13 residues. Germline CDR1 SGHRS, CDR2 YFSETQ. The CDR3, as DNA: TGCGCCAGCAGCTTTAAGGACAGGGCCGAAGCTTTCTTT. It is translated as CASSFKDRAEAFF. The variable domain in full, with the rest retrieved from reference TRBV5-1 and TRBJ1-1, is KAGVTQTPRYLIKTRGQQVTLSCSPISGHRSVSWYQQTPGQGLQFLFEYFSETQRNKGNFPGRFSGRQFSNSRSEMNVSTLELGDSALYLCASSFKDRAEAFFGQGTRLTVV.

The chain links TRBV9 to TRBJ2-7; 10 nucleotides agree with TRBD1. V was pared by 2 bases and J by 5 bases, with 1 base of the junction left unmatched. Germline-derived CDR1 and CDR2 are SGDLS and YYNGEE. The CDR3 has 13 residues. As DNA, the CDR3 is TGTGCCAGCAGCGTGGACAGGGGGGACGAGCAGTACTTC. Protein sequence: CASSVDRGDEQYF.

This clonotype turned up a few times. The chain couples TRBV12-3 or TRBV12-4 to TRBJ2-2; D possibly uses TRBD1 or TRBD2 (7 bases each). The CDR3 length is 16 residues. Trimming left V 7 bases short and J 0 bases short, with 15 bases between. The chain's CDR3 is CASTQGGGANTGELFF. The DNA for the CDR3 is TGTGCCAGCACCCAGGGGGGGGGAGCGAACACCGGGGAGCTGTTTTTT.

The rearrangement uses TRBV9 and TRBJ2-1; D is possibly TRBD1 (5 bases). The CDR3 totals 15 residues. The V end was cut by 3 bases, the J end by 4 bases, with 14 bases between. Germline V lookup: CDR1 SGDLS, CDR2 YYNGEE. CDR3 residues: CASSDQGSPYNEQFF. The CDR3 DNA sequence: TGTGCCAGCAGCGATCAGGGTTCCCCATACAATGAGCAGTTCTTC.

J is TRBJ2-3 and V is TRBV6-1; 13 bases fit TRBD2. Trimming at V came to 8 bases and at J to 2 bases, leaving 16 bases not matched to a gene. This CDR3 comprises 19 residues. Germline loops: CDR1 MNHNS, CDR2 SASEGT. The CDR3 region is CASPSNTRLAGGHTDTQYF. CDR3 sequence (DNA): TGTGCCAGCCCTTCAAACACCAGACTAGCGGGGGGCCACACAGATACGCAGTATTTT.

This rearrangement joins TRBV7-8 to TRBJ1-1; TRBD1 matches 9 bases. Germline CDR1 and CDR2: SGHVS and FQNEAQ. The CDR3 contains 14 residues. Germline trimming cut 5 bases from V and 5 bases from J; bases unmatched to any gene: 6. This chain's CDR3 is CASSRDRAGTEAFF. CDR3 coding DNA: TGTGCCAGCAGCCGGGACAGGGCGGGGACTGAAGCTTTCTTT.

CDR3 bases: TGTGCCAGCGGACAGGCCATTCAGTACTTC. Translation gives CASGQAIQYF. This chain uses TRBV6-2 or TRBV6-3 with TRBJ2-4, with 7 bases lining up with TRBD1. Germline V gene sequence: CDR1 MNHEY, CDR2 SVGEGT. The CDR3 is 10 residues long. The V and J ends lost 8 bases and 9 bases, in that order; junction bases with no gene match: 1.

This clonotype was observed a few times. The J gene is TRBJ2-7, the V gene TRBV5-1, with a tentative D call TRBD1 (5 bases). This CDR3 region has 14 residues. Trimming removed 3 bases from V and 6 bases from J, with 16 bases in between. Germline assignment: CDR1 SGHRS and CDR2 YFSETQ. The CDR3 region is CASSSLGLPGEQYF. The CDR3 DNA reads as TGCGCCAGCAGCTCGTTGGGGCTCCCGGGCGAGCAGTACTTC.

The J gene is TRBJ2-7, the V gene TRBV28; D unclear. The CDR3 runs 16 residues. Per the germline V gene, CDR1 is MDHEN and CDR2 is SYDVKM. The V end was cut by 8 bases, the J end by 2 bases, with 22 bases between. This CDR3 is CASRGVSKGSTYEQYF. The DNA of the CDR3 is TGTGCCAGCCGAGGAGTGTCAAAAGGGTCGACCTACGAGCAGTACTTC.

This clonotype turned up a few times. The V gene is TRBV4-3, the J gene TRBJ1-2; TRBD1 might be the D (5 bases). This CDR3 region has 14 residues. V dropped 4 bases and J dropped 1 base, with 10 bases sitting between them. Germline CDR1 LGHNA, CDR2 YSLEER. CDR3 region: CASSLGDGNYGYTF. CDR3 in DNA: TGCGCCAGCAGCCTTGGGGACGGTAACTATGGCTACACCTTC.

The CDR3 DNA sequence: TGTGCCAGCAGCCCCATGGCGGGGATAAGCACAGATACGCAGTATTTT. As protein: CASSPMAGISTDTQYF. The chain recombines TRBV7-9 with TRBJ2-3, with D perhaps matching TRBD2 (6 bases). Trimming left V 5 bases short and J 0 bases short, with 15 bases between. Germline CDR1 SEHNR, CDR2 FQNEAQ (reference sequence). The CDR3 is 16 amino acids.

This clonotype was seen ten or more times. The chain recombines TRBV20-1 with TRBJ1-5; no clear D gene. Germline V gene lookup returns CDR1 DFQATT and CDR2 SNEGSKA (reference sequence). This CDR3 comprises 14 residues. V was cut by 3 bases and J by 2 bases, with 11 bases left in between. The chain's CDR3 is CSARDRRGNQPQHF. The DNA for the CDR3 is TGCAGTGCTAGGGACCGTAGGGGCAATCAGCCCCAGCATTTT.

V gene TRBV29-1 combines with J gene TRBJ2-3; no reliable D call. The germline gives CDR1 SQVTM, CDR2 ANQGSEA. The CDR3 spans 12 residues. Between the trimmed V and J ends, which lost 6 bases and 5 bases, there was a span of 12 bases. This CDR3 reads CSVDFSGDTQYF. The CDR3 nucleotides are TGCAGCGTCGATTTCTCAGGAGATACGCAGTATTTT.

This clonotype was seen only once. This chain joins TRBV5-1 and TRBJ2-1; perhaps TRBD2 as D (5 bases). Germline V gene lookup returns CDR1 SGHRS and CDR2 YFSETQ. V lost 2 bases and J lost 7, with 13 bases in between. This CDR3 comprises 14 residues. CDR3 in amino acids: CASSLPGIGNEQFF. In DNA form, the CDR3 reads TGCGCCAGCAGCTTACCGGGGATCGGGAATGAGCAGTTCTTC.

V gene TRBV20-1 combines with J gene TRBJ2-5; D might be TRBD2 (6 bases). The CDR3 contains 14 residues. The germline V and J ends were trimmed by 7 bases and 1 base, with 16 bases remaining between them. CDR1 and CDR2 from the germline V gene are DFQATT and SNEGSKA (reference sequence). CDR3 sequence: CSVRGRGSQETQYF. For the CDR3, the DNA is TGCAGTGTCCGAGGACGGGGGAGCCAAGAGACCCAGTACTTC.

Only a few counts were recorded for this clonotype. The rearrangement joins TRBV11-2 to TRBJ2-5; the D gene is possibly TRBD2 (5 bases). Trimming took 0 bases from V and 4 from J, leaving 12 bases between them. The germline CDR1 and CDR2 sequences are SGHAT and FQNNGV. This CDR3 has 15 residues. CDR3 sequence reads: CASSLDRLEGETQYF. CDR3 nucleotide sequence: TGTGCCAGCAGCTTAGATAGGCTAGAGGGAGAGACCCAGTACTTC.

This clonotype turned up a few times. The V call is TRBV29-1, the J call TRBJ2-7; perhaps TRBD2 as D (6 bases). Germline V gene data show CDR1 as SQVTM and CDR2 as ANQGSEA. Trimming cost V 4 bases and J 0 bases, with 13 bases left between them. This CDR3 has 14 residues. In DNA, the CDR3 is TGCAGCGTTGTATGGGCGGGGATCTCCTACGAGCAGTACTTC. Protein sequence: CSVVWAGISYEQYF.

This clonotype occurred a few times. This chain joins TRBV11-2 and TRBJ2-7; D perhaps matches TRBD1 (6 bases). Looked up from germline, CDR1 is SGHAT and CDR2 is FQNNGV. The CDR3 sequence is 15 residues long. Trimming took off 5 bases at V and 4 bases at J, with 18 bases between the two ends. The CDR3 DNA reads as TGTGCCAGCAGCCAAATGGGGACAATGGGGTACGAGCAGTACTTC. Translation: CASSQMGTMGYEQYF.

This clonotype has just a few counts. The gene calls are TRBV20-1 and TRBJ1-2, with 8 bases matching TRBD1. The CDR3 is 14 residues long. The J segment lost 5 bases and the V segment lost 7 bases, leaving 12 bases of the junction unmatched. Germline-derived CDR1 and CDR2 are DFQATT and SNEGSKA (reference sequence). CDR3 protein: CSVSPDRGGYGYTF. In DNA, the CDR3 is TGCAGTGTTAGTCCCGACAGGGGAGGATATGGCTACACCTTC.

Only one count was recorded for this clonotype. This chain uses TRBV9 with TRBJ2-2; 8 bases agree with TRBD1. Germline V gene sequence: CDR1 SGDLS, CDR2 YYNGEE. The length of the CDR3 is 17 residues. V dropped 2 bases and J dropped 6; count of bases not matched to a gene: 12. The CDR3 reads CASSVEGTGSVAGELFF. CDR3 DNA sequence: TGTGCCAGCAGCGTTGAGGGGACAGGCTCCGTCGCCGGGGAGCTGTTTTTT.

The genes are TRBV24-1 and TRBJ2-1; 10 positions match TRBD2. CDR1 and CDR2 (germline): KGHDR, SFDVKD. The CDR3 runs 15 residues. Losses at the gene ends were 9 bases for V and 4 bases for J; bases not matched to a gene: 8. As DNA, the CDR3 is TGTGCCACCGAAGCGGCAGCGGGGGGGTACAATGAGCAGTTCTTC. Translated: CATEAAAGGYNEQFF.

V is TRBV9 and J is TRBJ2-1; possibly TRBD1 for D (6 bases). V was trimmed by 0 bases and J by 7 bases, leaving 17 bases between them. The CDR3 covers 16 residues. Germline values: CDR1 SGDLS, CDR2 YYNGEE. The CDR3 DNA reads TGTGCCAGCAGCGTAGGGAACAGGGCAATGAGGAATGAGCAGTTCTTC. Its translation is CASSVGNRAMRNEQFF.

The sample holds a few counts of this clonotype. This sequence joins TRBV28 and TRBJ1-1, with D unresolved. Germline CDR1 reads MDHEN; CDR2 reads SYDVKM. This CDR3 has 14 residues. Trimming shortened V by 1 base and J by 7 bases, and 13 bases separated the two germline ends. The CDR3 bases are TGTGCCAGCAGTTTATCACGGAACCGCCATGAAGCTTTCTTT. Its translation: CASSLSRNRHEAFF.

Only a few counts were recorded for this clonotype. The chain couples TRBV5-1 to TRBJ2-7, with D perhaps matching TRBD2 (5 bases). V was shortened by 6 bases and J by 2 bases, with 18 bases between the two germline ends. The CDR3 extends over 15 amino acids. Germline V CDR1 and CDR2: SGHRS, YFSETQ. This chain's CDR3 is CASKLGRGVPYEQYF. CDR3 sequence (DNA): TGCGCCAGCAAGTTAGGACGGGGAGTTCCCTACGAGCAGTACTTC.

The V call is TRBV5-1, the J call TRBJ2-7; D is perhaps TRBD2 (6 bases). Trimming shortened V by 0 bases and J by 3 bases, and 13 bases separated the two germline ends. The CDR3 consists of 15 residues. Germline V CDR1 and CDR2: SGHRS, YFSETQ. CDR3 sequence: CASSLDLGGSYEQYF. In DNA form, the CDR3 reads TGCGCCAGCAGCTTGGACTTGGGAGGAAGCTACGAGCAGTACTTC. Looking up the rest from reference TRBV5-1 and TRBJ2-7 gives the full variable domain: KAGVTQTPRYLIKTRGQQVTLSCSPISGHRSVSWYQQTPGQGLQFLFEYFSETQRNKGNFPGRFSGRQFSNSRSEMNVSTLELGDSALYLCASSLDLGGSYEQYFGPGTRLTVT.

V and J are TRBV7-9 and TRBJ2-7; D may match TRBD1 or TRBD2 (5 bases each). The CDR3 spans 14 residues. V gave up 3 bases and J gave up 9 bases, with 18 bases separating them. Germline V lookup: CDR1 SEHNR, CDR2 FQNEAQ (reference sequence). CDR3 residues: CASSFFGSGPRQYF. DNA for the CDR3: TGTGCCAGCAGCTTCTTTGGGTCGGGGCCCAGGCAGTACTTC. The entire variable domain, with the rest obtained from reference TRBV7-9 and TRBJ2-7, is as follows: DTGVSQNPRHKITKRGQNVTFRCDPISEHNRLYWYRQTLGQGPEFLTYFQNEAQLEKSRLLSDRFSAERPKGSFSTLEIQRTEQGDSAMYLCASSFFGSGPRQYFGPGTRLTVT.